Below, 14 T cell receptor beta chains from the same sample are listed, as sequenced in a study of cytomegalovirus exposure and HLA in healthy donors. Profiled with immunoSEQ multiplex PCR; TCRdb holds only in-frame clones, not every one. The table includes 200,000 to 250,000 clones, around 90% detected once. Input material: PBMCs. The receptor source for this set is a young woman in good health and CMV-seronegative.

This clone turned up a few times. The sample has other DNA sequences that encode this CDR3 too. The chain combines TRBV20-1 with TRBJ1-1, with unresolved D. V dropped 3 bases and J dropped 3 bases, with 5 bases sitting between them. CDR1 is DFQATT and CDR2 is SNEGSKA in the germline V gene (reference sequence). The CDR3 runs 11 residues. CDR3: CSARRDTEAFF. CDR3 DNA: TGCAGTGCTAGGCGGGACACTGAAGCTTTCTTT.

The chain recombines TRBV5-1 with TRBJ2-2, with a weak D call TRBD1 (5 bases). Germline lookup yields CDR1 SGHRS and CDR2 YFSETQ. Trimming shortened V by 2 bases and J by 1 base, and 6 bases separated the two germline ends. The CDR3 contains 14 residues. The CDR3 DNA reads TGCGCCAGCAGCTTAACAGGGAACACCGGGGAGCTGTTTTTT. This gives the protein CASSLTGNTGELFF. Full variable domain (remainder filled in from reference TRBV5-1 and TRBJ2-2): KAGVTQTPRYLIKTRGQQVTLSCSPISGHRSVSWYQQTPGQGLQFLFEYFSETQRNKGNFPGRFSGRQFSNSRSEMNVSTLELGDSALYLCASSLTGNTGELFFGEGSRLTVL.

The chain is built from TRBV5-4 and TRBJ2-1, with a weak D call TRBD1 (6 bases). The germline V gene encodes CDR1 SGHNT and CDR2 YYREEE (reference sequence). V shed 0 bases and J shed 0 bases, with 13 bases lying between them. The CDR3 is made up of 17 amino acids. DNA of the CDR3: TGTGCCAGCAGCTTGGCTGGGGGCGGTAACTCCTACAATGAGCAGTTCTTC. It translates to CASSLAGGGNSYNEQFF.

The chain has TRBV14 and TRBJ1-1; D may be TRBD1 (6 bases). Germline V gene sequence: CDR1 SGHDN, CDR2 FVKESK. V was trimmed by 2 bases and J by 4 bases, leaving 11 bases between them. The CDR3 runs 14 residues. CDR3 sequence reads: CASSQNRVTTEAFF. The CDR3 bases are TGTGCCAGCAGCCAAAACAGGGTAACCACTGAAGCTTTCTTT. The variable domain in full, with the rest retrieved from reference TRBV14 and TRBJ1-1, is EAGVTQFPSHSVIEKGQTVTLRCDPISGHDNLYWYRRVMGKEIKFLLHFVKESKQDESGMPNNRFLAERTGGTYSTLKVQPAELEDSGVYFCASSQNRVTTEAFFGQGTRLTVV.

This chain joins TRBV5-1 and TRBJ2-7; tentative D call: TRBD2 (5 bases). Trimming took 2 bases from V and 5 from J, leaving 20 bases between them. Germline CDR1 SGHRS, CDR2 YFSETQ. The CDR3 extends over 16 amino acids. DNA for the CDR3: TGCGCCAGCAGCTTAGGCAGACTTTATTGGGGAGACGAGCAGTACTTC. This codes for CASSLGRLYWGDEQYF.

The chain employs TRBV6-6 and TRBJ2-3, with D possibly being TRBD1 (5 bases). The V end was cut by 4 bases, the J end by 5 bases, with 7 bases between. In germline, CDR1 is MNHNY, CDR2 SVGAGI (reference sequence). This CDR3 has 12 amino acids. This chain's CDR3 is CASSFRVDTQYF. CDR3 nucleotide sequence: TGTGCCAGCAGTTTCAGGGTAGATACGCAGTATTTT.

This rearrangement joins TRBV27 to TRBJ2-7; the D gene is possibly TRBD1 (6 bases). Trimming took off 6 bases at V and 4 bases at J, with 13 bases between the two ends. The CDR3 totals 13 residues. In germline, CDR1 is MNHEY, CDR2 SMNVEV (reference sequence). Written as DNA, the CDR3 is TGTGCCAGCAGGGACAGTCACATTTACGAGCAGTACTTC. Translated, it gives CASRDSHIYEQYF.

The V and J genes are TRBV7-9 and TRBJ2-2; D is possibly TRBD1 (5 bases). Between the trimmed V and J ends, which lost 2 bases and 9 bases, there was a span of 10 bases. Germline CDR1 and CDR2: SEHNR and FQNEAQ (reference sequence). This CDR3 contains 13 residues. The DNA for the CDR3 is TGTGCCAGCAGCTTACTGGGGCCGCGGGAGCTGTTTTTT. This encodes CASSLLGPRELFF.

The V gene is TRBV29-1, the J gene TRBJ1-5, with TRBD1 as a possible D gene (6 bases). The V gene lost 4 bases and the J gene lost 11 bases, with 21 bases spanning the gap. The CDR3 sequence is 14 residues long. In germline, CDR1 is SQVTM, CDR2 ANQGSEA. The CDR3 DNA follows: TGCAGCGTTGGAGTGGGACAAGCAGGTGGGGCCCAGCATTTT. It specifies CSVGVGQAGGAQHF.

In DNA, the CDR3 is TGCGCCAGCAGGGCACTTGCTGGGACAGGGGGTTACGAGCAGTACTTC. It is translated as CASRALAGTGGYEQYF. This chain connects TRBV5-1 to TRBJ2-7, with 11 bases matching TRBD1. CDR3 length equals 16 residues. Germline trimming cut 5 bases from V and 4 bases from J; bases unmatched to any gene: 11. The germline gives CDR1 SGHRS, CDR2 YFSETQ.

The chain links TRBV5-1 to TRBJ2-3, with 7 bases aligning to TRBD2. After removal of 1 base from V and 2 bases from J, the junction contained 4 bases not matched to a gene. The CDR3 is made up of 15 amino acids. The germline V gene encodes CDR1 SGHRS and CDR2 YFSETQ. CDR3 loop: CASSLYGTTTDTQYF. CDR3 bases: TGCGCCAGCAGCTTGTACGGGACTACCACAGATACGCAGTATTTT.

V and J are TRBV18 and TRBJ2-3; 9 bases are shared with TRBD1. Germline V CDR1 and CDR2: KGHSH, LQKENI. The J segment lost 1 base and the V segment lost 1 base, leaving 6 bases of the junction unmatched. This CDR3 comprises 17 residues. The CDR3 sequence is CASSPLPRQGGTDTQYF. CDR3 DNA: TGTGCCAGCTCACCACTACCCAGACAGGGGGGCACAGATACGCAGTATTTT.

This chain joins TRBV28 and TRBJ1-2; 12 bases agree with TRBD1. J was trimmed by 9 bases and V by 4 bases; bases with no gene match: 9. In germline, CDR1 is MDHEN, CDR2 SYDVKM. The CDR3 has 15 residues. CDR3 amino acids: CASSYRDRGLGSYTF. Written as DNA, the CDR3 is TGTGCCAGCAGTTACCGGGACAGGGGGCTAGGGAGCTACACCTTC.

The chain couples TRBV10-1 to TRBJ1-1, with a tentative D call TRBD1 (5 bases). CDR1 and CDR2 (germline): WNHNN, SYGVQD (reference sequence). V lost 8 bases and J 4 bases, leaving 11 bases between the germline ends. This CDR3 region has 12 residues. The CDR3 DNA sequence: TGCGCCAGCGGACCCGGGGGCACTGAAGCTTTCTTT. Protein: CASGPGGTEAFF.